This note documents a single T cell receptor beta chain sequence. Its antigen remains unknown. This entry belongs to a study of long-term antiretroviral therapy in people with HIV. Turning to the study itself: Sampling started about a decade before the 2015 immediate-ART recommendation. Study-level results: Diversity rose after ART but stayed below transplant donor controls. Pre-ART-expanded clones dominated the repertoire at all time points. The blood, collected between the mid-2000s and the late 2010s, was possibly taken under older ART regimens.

Survey-level resolution applied to immunoSEQ assay v3.0. Clones were sequenced by immunoSEQ multiplex PCR, and TCRdb holds only the in-frame ones, with some missing. The sample lists more than 35,000 clones; roughly 88% were seen once. The germline V gene has CDR1 MGHRA and CDR2 YSYEKL. The germline V and J ends were trimmed by 0 bases and 10 bases, with 16 bases remaining between them. The CDR3 loop spans 15 amino acids. This TCR was sampled from a man aged 18 to 30 with HIV. This sequence joins TRBV4-1 and TRBJ2-1; the D gene could be TRBD1 or TRBD2 (5 bases each). The sample in question was unsorted PBMCs, obtained 2.2 years after starting antiretroviral therapy. In DNA, the CDR3 is TGCGCCAGCAGCCAAGATCCGCAGGGACGGGGAGAGCAGTTCTTC. The encoded protein is CASSQDPQGRGEQFF.